This T cell receptor beta chain is drawn from a study of cytomegalovirus exposure and HLA in healthy donors. For the study at large: From HLA-typed donors, an early data release held around 85 million unique TCRs.

The V gene lost 0 bases and the J gene lost 0 bases, with 9 bases spanning the gap. The CDR3 contains 16 residues. The germline V gene has CDR1 MGHRA and CDR2 YSYEKL. Study findings and constraints: What was likely a sequencing artifact was a cluster of highly shared sequence variants.

Concerning this clone: Its cognate antigen is unknown.

Amplification used 60 Vbeta primers and 13 Jbeta primers. Generated by immunoSEQ multiplex PCR, the TCRdb table keeps only in-frame clones and is missing some. The sample yields 95,000 to 130,000 clones, around 75% seen once. Input material: PBMCs. The chain links TRBV4-1 to TRBJ1-3; no firm D call. The receptor comes from a woman younger than 35 in good health and CMV-seronegative. The CDR3 loop is CASSQDQVYSGNTIYF. CDR3 nucleotides: TGCGCCAGCAGCCAAGATCAGGTTTACTCTGGAAACACCATATATTTT.